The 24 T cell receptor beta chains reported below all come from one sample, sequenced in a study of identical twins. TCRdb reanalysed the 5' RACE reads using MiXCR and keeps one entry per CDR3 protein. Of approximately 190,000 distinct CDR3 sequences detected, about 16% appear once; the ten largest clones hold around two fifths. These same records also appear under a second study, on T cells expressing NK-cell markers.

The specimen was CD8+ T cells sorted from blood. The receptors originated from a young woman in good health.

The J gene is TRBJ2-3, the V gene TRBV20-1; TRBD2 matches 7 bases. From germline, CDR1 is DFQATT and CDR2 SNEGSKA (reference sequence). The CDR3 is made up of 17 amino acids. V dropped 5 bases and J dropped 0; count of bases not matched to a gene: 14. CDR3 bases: TGCAGTGCTCTAAAGCGGGGATGGCAACCTAGCACAGATACGCAGTATTTT. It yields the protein CSALKRGWQPSTDTQYF.

CDR3 DNA sequence: TGTGCCAGCAGCTACGGGACAGAAAATTACGAGCAGTACTTC. Its protein is CASSYGTENYEQYF. The rearrangement joins TRBV5-6 to TRBJ2-7; TRBD1 agrees at 7 bases. There are 14 residues in the CDR3. V dropped 3 bases and J dropped 4; count of bases not matched to a gene: 7. Looked up from germline, CDR1 is SGHDT and CDR2 is YYEEEE.

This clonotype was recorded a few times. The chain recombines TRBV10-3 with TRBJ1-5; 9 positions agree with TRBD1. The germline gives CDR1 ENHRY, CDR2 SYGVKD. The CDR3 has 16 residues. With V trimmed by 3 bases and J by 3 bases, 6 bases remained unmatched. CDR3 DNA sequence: TGTGCCATCAGTGACTCGGACAGGGGCCCCAATCAGCCCCAGCATTTT. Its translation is CAISDSDRGPNQPQHF.

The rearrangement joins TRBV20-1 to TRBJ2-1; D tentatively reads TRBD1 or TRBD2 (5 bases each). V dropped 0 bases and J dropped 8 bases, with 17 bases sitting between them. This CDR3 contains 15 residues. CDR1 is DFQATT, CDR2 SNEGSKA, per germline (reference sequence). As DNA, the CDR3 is TGCAGTGCTAGAGATTTGGGAGACCAAGGGGATGAGCAGTTCTTC. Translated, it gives CSARDLGDQGDEQFF.

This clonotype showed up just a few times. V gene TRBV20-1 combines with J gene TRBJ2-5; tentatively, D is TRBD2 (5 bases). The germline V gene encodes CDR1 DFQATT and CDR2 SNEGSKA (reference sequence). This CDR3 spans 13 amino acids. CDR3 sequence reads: CSGVIAPQETQYF. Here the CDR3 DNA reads TGCAGCGGGGTAATAGCACCCCAAGAGACCCAGTACTTC.

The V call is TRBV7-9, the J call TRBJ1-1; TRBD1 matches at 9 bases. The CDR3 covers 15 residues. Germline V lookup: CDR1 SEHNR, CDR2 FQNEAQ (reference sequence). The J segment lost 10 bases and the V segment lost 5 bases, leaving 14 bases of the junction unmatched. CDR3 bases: TGTGCCAGCAGCCCTAAGGGGGACAGGGAAAGACGAGCTTTCTTT. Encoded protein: CASSPKGDRERRAFF.

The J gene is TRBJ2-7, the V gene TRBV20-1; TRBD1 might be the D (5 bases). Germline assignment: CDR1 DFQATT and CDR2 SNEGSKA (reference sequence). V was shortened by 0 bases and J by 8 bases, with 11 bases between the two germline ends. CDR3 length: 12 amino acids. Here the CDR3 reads CSARDQGLQQYF. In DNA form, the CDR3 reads TGCAGTGCTAGAGATCAGGGCCTCCAGCAGTACTTC.

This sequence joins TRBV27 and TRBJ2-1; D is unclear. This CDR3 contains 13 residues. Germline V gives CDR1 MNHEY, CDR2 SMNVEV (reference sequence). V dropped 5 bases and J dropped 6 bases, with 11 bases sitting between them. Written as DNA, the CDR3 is TGTGCCAGCAGTCGGACGACCTTCAATGAGCAGTTCTTC. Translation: CASSRTTFNEQFF.

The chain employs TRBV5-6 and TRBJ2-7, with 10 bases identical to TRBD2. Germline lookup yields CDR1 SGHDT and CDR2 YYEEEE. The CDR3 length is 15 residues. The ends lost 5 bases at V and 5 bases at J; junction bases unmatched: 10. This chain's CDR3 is CASSWRLAGADEQYF. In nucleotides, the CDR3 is TGTGCCAGCAGTTGGCGACTAGCGGGTGCGGACGAGCAGTACTTC.

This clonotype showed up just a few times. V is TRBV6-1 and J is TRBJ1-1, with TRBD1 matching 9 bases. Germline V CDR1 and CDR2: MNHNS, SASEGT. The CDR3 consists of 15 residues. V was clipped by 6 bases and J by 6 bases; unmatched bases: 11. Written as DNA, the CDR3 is TGTGCCAGCAGCCAACAGGGGGCGAGGTCCCCTGAAGCTTTCTTT. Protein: CASSQQGARSPEAFF.

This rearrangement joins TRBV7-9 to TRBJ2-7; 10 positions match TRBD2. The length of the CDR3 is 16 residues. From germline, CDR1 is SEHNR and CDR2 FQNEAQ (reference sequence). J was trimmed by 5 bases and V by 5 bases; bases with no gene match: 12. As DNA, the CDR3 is TGTGCCAGCAGCCCGGTTAACGGACTAGCGGCGAACGAGCAGTACTTC. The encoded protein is CASSPVNGLAANEQYF.

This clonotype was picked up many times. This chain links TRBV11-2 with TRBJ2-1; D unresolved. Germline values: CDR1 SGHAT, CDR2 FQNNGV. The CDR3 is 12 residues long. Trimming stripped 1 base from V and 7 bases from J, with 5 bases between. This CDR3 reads CASSLGKNEQFF. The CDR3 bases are TGTGCCAGCAGCTTAGGGAAGAATGAGCAGTTCTTC. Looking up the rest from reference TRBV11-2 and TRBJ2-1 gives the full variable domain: EAGVAQSPRYKIIEKRQSVAFWCNPISGHATLYWYQQILGQGPKLLIQFQNNGVVDDSQLPKDRFSAERLKGVDSTLKIQPAKLEDSAVYLCASSLGKNEQFFGPGTRLTVL.

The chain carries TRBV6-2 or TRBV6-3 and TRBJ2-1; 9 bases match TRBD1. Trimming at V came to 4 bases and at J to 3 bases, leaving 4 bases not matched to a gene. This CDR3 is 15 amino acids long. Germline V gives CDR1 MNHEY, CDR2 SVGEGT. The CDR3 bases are TGTGCCAGCAGTTCAGGGGACAGGGACTACAATGAGCAGTTCTTC. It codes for CASSSGDRDYNEQFF.

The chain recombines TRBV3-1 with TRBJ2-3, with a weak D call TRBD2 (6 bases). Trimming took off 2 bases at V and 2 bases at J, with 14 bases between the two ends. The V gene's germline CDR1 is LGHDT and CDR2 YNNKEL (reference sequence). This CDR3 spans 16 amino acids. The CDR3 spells CASSQSGTLPTDTQYF. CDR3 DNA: TGTGCCAGCAGCCAATCCGGGACTCTACCCACAGATACGCAGTATTTT.

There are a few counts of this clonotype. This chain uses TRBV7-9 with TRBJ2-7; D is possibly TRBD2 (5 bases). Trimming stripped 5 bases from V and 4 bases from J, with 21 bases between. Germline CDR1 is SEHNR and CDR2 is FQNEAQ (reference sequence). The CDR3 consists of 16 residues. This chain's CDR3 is CASSAIGRESLYEQYF. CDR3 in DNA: TGTGCCAGCAGCGCCATAGGACGGGAATCGCTATACGAGCAGTACTTC.

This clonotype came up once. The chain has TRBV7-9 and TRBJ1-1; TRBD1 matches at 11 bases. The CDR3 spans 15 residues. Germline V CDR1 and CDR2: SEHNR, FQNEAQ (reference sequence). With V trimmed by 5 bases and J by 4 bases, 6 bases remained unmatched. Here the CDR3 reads CASSPRDRGITEAFF. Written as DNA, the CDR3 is TGTGCCAGCAGCCCCCGGGACAGGGGGATCACTGAAGCTTTCTTT.

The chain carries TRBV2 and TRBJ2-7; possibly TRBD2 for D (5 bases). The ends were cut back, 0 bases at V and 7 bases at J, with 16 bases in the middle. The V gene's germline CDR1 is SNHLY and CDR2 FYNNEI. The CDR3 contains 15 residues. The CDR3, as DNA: TGTGCCAGCAGTGAAGCGCTCGGGGTTGTGGGTGAGCAGTACTTC. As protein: CASSEALGVVGEQYF.

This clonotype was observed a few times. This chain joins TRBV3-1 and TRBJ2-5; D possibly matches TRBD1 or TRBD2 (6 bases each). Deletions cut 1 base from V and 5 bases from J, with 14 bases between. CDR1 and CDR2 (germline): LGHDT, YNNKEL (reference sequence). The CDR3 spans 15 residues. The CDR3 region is CASSQGGTPSETQYF. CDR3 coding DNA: TGTGCCAGCAGCCAAGGCGGGACACCTTCGGAGACCCAGTACTTC.

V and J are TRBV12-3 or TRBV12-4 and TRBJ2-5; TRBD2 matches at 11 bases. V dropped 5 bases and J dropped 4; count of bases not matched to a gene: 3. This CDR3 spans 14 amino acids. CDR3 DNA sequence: TGTGCCAGCAGTATGACTAGCGGGGCAGAGACCCAGTACTTC. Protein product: CASSMTSGAETQYF.

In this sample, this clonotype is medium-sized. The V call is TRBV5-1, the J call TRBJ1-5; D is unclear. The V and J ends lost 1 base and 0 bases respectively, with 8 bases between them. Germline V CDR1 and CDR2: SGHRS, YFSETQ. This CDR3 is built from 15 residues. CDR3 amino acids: CASSLYGHSNQPQHF. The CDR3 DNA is TGCGCCAGCAGCTTGTATGGCCATAGCAATCAGCCCCAGCATTTT.

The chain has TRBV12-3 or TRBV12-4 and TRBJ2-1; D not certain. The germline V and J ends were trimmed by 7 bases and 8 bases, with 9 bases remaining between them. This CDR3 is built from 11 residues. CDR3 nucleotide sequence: TGTGCCAGCAAGGCCTGGGATGAGCAGTTCTTC. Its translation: CASKAWDEQFF.

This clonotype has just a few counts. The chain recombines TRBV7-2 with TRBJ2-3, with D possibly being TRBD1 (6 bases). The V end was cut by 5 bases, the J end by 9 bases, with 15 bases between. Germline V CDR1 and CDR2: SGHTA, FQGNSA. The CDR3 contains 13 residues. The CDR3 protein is CASSHLTGKTQYF. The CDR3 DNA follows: TGTGCCAGCAGCCACCTTACAGGGAAAACGCAGTATTTT.

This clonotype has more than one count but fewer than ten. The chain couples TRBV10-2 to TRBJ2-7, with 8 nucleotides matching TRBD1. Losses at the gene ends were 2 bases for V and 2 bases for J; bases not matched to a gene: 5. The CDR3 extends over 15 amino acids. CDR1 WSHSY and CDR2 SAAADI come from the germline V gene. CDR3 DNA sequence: TGCGCCAGCAGTGAGGAGACAGGGGCAACCTACGAGCAGTACTTC. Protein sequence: CASSEETGATYEQYF.

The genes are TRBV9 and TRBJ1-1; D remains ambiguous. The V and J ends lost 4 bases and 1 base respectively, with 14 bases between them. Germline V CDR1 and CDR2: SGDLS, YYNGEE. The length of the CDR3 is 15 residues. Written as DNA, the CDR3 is TGTGCCAGCAGCCCGCGGTATAACTGGAACACTGAAGCTTTCTTT. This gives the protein CASSPRYNWNTEAFF.